Listed below are T cell receptor beta chains from one sample, sequenced in a study of blood T cell repertoires in COVID-19. Clones were sequenced by immunoSEQ multiplex PCR, and TCRdb holds only the in-frame ones, with some missing. Of 250,000 to 300,000 clones in the sample, 80% to 90% were seen once. Sequenced sample: peripheral blood. These receptors all stem from a woman in her thirties with COVID-19, enrolled during active disease. The CDR3 runs from the conserved cysteine through the conserved F or W. The order of the fields is CDR3 protein, V gene, J gene.

CASSRHRQVLGNEKLFF,TRBV3-1/TRBV3-2,TRBJ1-4
CASSVSRGTEAFF,TRBV9,TRBJ1-1
CASSQGAGYGYTF,TRBV5-6,TRBJ1-2
CASGTSGDFPGDTQYF,TRBV10-2,TRBJ2-3
CASSRDSRSGNTIYF,TRBV4-1,TRBJ1-3
CASSQLQGAYNSPLHF,TRBV4-1,TRBJ1-6
CASSMLAGGILFF,TRBV12-3/TRBV12-4,TRBJ2-1
CSVLPGFESGANVLTF,TRBV29-1,TRBJ2-6
CASGEDSNQPQHF,TRBV19,TRBJ1-5
CARSLVDRESYNEQFF,TRBV5-3,TRBJ2-1
CASSLEVSGLATGELFF,TRBV7-9,TRBJ2-2
CASSLPGGSHYGYTF,TRBV7-9,TRBJ1-2
CASSHSSGQFNQPQHF,TRBV28,TRBJ1-5
CASSQARGAIAEAFF,TRBV3-1/TRBV3-2,TRBJ1-1
CASSIGGLAVTKTQYF,TRBV19,TRBJ2-5
CASSDPPGHIPRDEKLFF,TRBV7-9,TRBJ1-4
CASSESRGVADTQYF,TRBV10-2,TRBJ2-3
CASSIRDRYYGYTF,TRBV6-5,TRBJ1-2
CASSEIRRSDEQFF,TRBV6-1,TRBJ2-1
CAWRGVGREAGNTIYF,TRBV30,TRBJ1-3
CASSSLGGAGSYEQYF,TRBV7-9,TRBJ2-7
CSASSSGLLWDTQYF,TRBV20-1,TRBJ2-3
CAISPRTGSYEQYF,TRBV10-3,TRBJ2-7
CASSDGRGFSPLHF,TRBV25-1,TRBJ1-6
CASSYGGTLTGELFF,TRBV6-5,TRBJ2-2
CASSQSGGASETQYF,TRBV3-1/TRBV3-2,TRBJ2-5
CASSLAAGGRGTQYF,TRBV7-2,TRBJ2-5
CASTPVGRAHEQYF,TRBV6-5,TRBJ2-7
CASSLGLAGGFQETQYF,TRBV5-5,TRBJ2-5
CASSLSGQDEAFF,TRBV7-9,TRBJ1-1
CASSEWTLPSTEAFF,TRBV6-1,TRBJ1-1
CATSSLGQETQYF,TRBV15,TRBJ2-5
CATQEGGKETQYF,TRBV6-5,TRBJ2-5
CASSLAGTEQFF,TRBV27,TRBJ2-1
CATSRDSHSLDTQYF,TRBV15,TRBJ2-3
CASIRAPGKAAEAFF,TRBV5-1,TRBJ1-1
CSVEDPQGSGSPLHF,TRBV29-1,TRBJ1-6
CASSQGPGRRGNEQFF,TRBV4-1,TRBJ2-1
CSAGTGYEQYF,TRBV20-1,TRBJ2-7